What follows is one T cell receptor beta chain and its context. The assay was immunoSEQ multiplex PCR, and TCRdb's table has in-frame clones only and misses some. The sample lists roughly 100,000 clones, almost 85% occurring once. This entry is derived from a study of blood T cell repertoires in COVID-19. Study context: Material from acute and convalescent COVID-19 was sourced from the United States, Italy and Spain.

The CDR3 contains 23 residues. Germline-derived CDR1 and CDR2 are MNHEY and SMNVEV (reference sequence). The J segment lost 5 bases and the V segment lost 4 bases, leaving 32 bases of the junction unmatched. This chain joins TRBV27 and TRBJ1-1; 9 bases line up with TRBD1. This receptor was taken from a man between 35 and 55 years old with active or convalescent COVID-19. Sequencing used peripheral blood. The CDR3 DNA reads TGTGCCAGCAGTTCGGACAGGGCGGAGGGGTGGAGCATTGTGGGGACAGGGCGGACTGAAGCTTTCTTT. Translated: CASSSDRAEGWSIVGTGRTEAFF.